This T cell receptor (beta chain) was captured by sequencing in a study of blood T cell repertoires in COVID-19. This table comes from immunoSEQ multiplex PCR, and its TCRdb copy is limited to in-frame clones, with some not included. The sample has more than 120,000 clones, around 86% seen once. The CDR3 covers 17 residues. The ends lost 0 bases at V and 1 base at J; junction bases unmatched: 4. Germline V CDR1 and CDR2: LGHNA, YSLEER. The TCR was taken from a man in his forties or fifties who had recovered from COVID-19. The V call is TRBV4-3, the J call TRBJ1-4; 8 bases agree with TRBD1. The source material was peripheral blood. Written as DNA, the CDR3 is TGCGCCAGCAGCCAAGAAGGGACAGGAGGAACTAATGAAAAACTGTTTTTT. This encodes CASSQEGTGGTNEKLFF.